This T cell receptor (beta chain) was recovered during a study of tumor-infiltrating lymphocytes in primary liver carcinoma. Study-wide background: Ages ranged from 30 to 69, with HCC or mixed HCC-cholangiocarcinoma.

This clonotype is classed as medium-sized. The researchers obtained blood RNA from unsorted whole blood and also extracted germline DNA. Chronic HBV infection affected patients, none of whom had received treatment. Approximately 4.2 milliliters of peripheral blood were gathered ahead of the operation. V was shortened by 4 bases and J by 7 bases, with 16 bases between the two germline ends. The CDR3 runs 15 residues. CDR1 is SGHAT, CDR2 FQNNGV, per germline. A primer in the constant region served to generate TCR beta cDNA from approximately 500 ng of total RNA. What produced the TCR beta libraries was three nested multiplex PCR rounds using slightly modified ARM-PCR. With TRBV1-TRBV30 forward primers and a C-beta reverse primer, the first two PCR rounds were run for around 10 cycles each. TCRdb re-derived calls from the multiplex PCR reads in MiXCR, one entry per CDR3 protein. The sample holds about 210,000 distinct CDR3 sequences, less than 75% seen once.

The sample consisted of peripheral blood. The chain links TRBV11-2 to TRBJ2-2; D unclear. The sequence was obtained from a woman in her sixties or seventies with primary liver carcinoma and hepatitis B virus infection. The CDR3 is CASSSLRSGIGELFF. The CDR3 region has the DNA TGTGCCAGCAGCTCGCTACGGTCAGGCATCGGGGAGCTGTTTTTT.